One and the same sample provided the 5 T cell receptor beta chains below, sequenced in a study of blood T cell repertoires in COVID-19. TCRdb keeps only in-frame clones here, not all; method: immunoSEQ multiplex PCR. The table shows about 78,000 clones, with roughly 88% occurring only once. Material for sequencing was peripheral blood. The source is a woman in her 50s in a cohort sampled during active COVID-19.

This chain connects TRBV7-9 to TRBJ2-5, with a weak D call TRBD1 (6 bases). Germline values: CDR1 SEHNR, CDR2 FQNEAQ (reference sequence). CDR3 length equals 16 residues. Trimming took off 5 bases at V and 1 base at J, with 17 bases between the two ends. The DNA of the CDR3 is TGTGCCAGCAGCACACAGGACAGTGCACCCCAAGAGACCCAGTACTTC. This codes for CASSTQDSAPQETQYF. Combining the CDR3 with reference TRBV7-9 and TRBJ2-5 gives the whole variable domain DTGVSQNPRHKITKRGQNVTFRCDPISEHNRLYWYRQTLGQGPEFLTYFQNEAQLEKSRLLSDRFSAERPKGSFSTLEIQRTEQGDSAMYLCASSTQDSAPQETQYFGPGTRLLVL.

The sample holds a few counts of this clone. V usage is TRBV5-1 and J usage is TRBJ2-1, with 10 bases matching TRBD2. The junction had 13 bases not matched to a gene; V was cut back by 4 bases and J by 9 bases. The CDR3 runs 16 residues. Germline values: CDR1 SGHRS, CDR2 YFSETQ. CDR3 in amino acids: CASSHDSSGSFREQFF. The CDR3 DNA is TGCGCCAGCAGCCATGATTCTAGCGGGAGCTTTCGTGAGCAGTTCTTC.

This chain joins TRBV2 and TRBJ1-6; TRBD1 matches 8 bases. Germline CDR1 reads SNHLY; CDR2 reads FYNNEI. The CDR3 runs to 15 residues. The J segment lost 7 bases and the V segment lost 2 bases, leaving 4 bases of the junction unmatched. CDR3 coding DNA: TGTGCCAGCAGTGAAACAAGGACAGGGAATTCACCCCTCCACTTT. As protein: CASSETRTGNSPLHF.

The V and J genes are TRBV25-1 and TRBJ2-7; TRBD1 agrees at 8 bases. The CDR3 runs to 14 residues. Germline V gene sequence: CDR1 MGHDK, CDR2 SYGVNS. Trimming at V came to 5 bases and at J to 4 bases, leaving 7 bases not matched to a gene. In DNA form, the CDR3 reads TGTGCCAGCAGTCCTCGGACAGGGCGGTACGAGCAGTACTTC. It codes for CASSPRTGRYEQYF.

The rearrangement uses TRBV7-9 and TRBJ2-5; 7 bases are shared with TRBD1. This CDR3 has 14 residues. J lost 5 bases, V lost 1 base, and 4 bases had no gene match. The germline gives CDR1 SEHNR, CDR2 FQNEAQ (reference sequence). This chain's CDR3 is CASSLGGGFETQYF. The CDR3 region has the DNA TGTGCCAGCAGCTTAGGAGGGGGCTTTGAGACCCAGTACTTC.